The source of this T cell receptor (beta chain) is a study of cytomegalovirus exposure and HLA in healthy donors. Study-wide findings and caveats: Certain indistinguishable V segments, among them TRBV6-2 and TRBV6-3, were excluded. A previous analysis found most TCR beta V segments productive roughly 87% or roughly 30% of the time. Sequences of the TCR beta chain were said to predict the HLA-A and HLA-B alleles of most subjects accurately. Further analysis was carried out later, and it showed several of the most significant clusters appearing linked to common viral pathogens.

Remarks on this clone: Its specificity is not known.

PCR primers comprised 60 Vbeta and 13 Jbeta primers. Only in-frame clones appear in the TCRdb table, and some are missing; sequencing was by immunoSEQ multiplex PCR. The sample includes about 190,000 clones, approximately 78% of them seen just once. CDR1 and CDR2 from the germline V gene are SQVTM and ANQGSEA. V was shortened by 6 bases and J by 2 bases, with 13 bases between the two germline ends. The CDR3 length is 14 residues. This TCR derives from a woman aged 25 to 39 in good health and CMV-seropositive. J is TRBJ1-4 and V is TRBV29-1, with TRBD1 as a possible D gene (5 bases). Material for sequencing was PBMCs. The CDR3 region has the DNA TGCAGCGTGGACAAAGATGGGACTAATGAAAAACTGTTTTTT. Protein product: CSVDKDGTNEKLFF.